These 23 T cell receptor beta chains came from one sample sequenced in a study of blood T cell repertoires in COVID-19. Libraries were prepared by immunoSEQ multiplex PCR; TCRdb keeps only in-frame clonotypes and omits some of them. This table holds under 200,000 clones, approximately 80% found once. Sequencing was carried out using PBMCs or T cells enriched from blood (not recorded which). The receptors shown here come from a man in his forties or fifties who had recovered from COVID-19.

This chain uses TRBV2 with TRBJ2-2; 7 bases map to TRBD1. Germline trimming cut 5 bases from V and 5 bases from J; bases unmatched to any gene: 5. CDR1 and CDR2 from the germline V gene are SNHLY and FYNNEI. This CDR3 is 14 amino acids long. CDR3 sequence reads: CASSYLQGTGELFF. CDR3 in DNA: TGTGCCAGCAGTTATTTACAGGGGACCGGGGAGCTGTTTTTT.

This clone was counted once. The chain joins TRBV5-1 to TRBJ1-4, with a possible D match to TRBD1 (6 bases). Trimming stripped 4 bases from V and 1 base from J, with 8 bases between. Germline-derived CDR1 and CDR2 are SGHRS and YFSETQ. The CDR3 length is 14 residues. CDR3 bases: TGCGCCAGCAGCCCGGACAGAACTAATGAAAAACTGTTTTTT. Its protein is CASSPDRTNEKLFF.

The rearrangement uses TRBV7-2 and TRBJ1-6; 8 bases are shared with TRBD1. The CDR3 runs 16 residues. Germline-derived CDR1 and CDR2 are SGHTA and FQGNSA. Losses at the gene ends were 5 bases for V and 6 bases for J; bases not matched to a gene: 9. The CDR3 is CASSPRGDRSNSPLHF. The CDR3, as DNA: TGTGCCAGCAGCCCTCGGGGGGACAGGTCTAATTCACCCCTCCACTTT.

V is TRBV5-4 and J is TRBJ2-5; 7 nucleotides agree with TRBD2. This CDR3 contains 14 residues. The V segment lost 4 bases and the J segment 5 bases; nucleotides outside the gene matches: 8. The germline V gene has CDR1 SGHNT and CDR2 YYREEE (reference sequence). CDR3 protein: CASSPGGVKETQYF. The CDR3 DNA is TGTGCCAGCAGCCCGGGGGGTGTCAAGGAGACCCAGTACTTC.

The J gene is TRBJ1-4, the V gene TRBV4-1, with D tentatively TRBD1 (6 bases). V was clipped by 5 bases and J by 8 bases, with 18 bases between them. The CDR3 covers 15 residues. In germline, CDR1 is MGHRA, CDR2 YSYEKL. CDR3 region: CASSKLPRTAEKLFF. The CDR3 DNA sequence: TGCGCCAGCAGCAAACTACCTCGGACAGCCGAAAAACTGTTTTTT.

V is TRBV4-2 and J is TRBJ2-7, with TRBD2 identical over 12 bases. The CDR3 runs 17 residues. With V trimmed by 3 bases and J by 2 bases, 8 bases remained unmatched. In germline, CDR1 is LGHNA, CDR2 YNFKEQ. The CDR3 nucleotides are TGTGCCAGCAGCCATGCCGGGACTAGCGGGTCTCCCTACGAGCAGTACTTC. Its translation: CASSHAGTSGSPYEQYF.

The rearrangement joins TRBV12-3 or TRBV12-4 to TRBJ2-7, with 8 bases fitting TRBD1. Trimming cost V 5 bases and J 6 bases; bases outside gene matches: 6. This CDR3 contains 13 residues. The CDR3 coding sequence is TGTGCCAGCAGTCGATTACAGGGGGGCGAGCAGTACTTC. It yields the protein CASSRLQGGEQYF.

This clone came up a few times. The J gene is TRBJ2-2, the V gene TRBV7-3, with 11 positions matching TRBD2. CDR3 length equals 16 residues. Germline CDR1 is SGHTA and CDR2 is FQGTGA. Unmatched junction bases numbered 7, after V lost 3 bases and J lost 7 bases. CDR3 sequence: CASSFWLAGGLGELFF. DNA for the CDR3: TGTGCCAGCAGCTTTTGGCTAGCGGGGGGACTCGGGGAGCTGTTTTTT.

V is TRBV12-2 and J is TRBJ1-6. TRBV12-2 is a pseudogene locus. The CDR3 consists of 14 residues. CDR3 nucleotide sequence: TGTGCAAGTCGGGATACGGCCGGGAATTCACCCCTCCACTTT. Protein product: CASRDTAGNSPLHF.

V is TRBV15 and J is TRBJ2-3; D gene ambiguous. Germline lookup yields CDR1 LNHNV and CDR2 YYDKDF (reference sequence). V gave up 0 bases and J gave up 2 bases, with 12 bases separating them. The CDR3 consists of 16 residues. CDR3 DNA: TGTGCCACCAGCAGAGAAAAATTACCTACCACAGATACGCAGTATTTT. Protein product: CATSREKLPTTDTQYF.

This clone was counted once. The chain joins TRBV2 to TRBJ2-3; no firm D call. There are 14 residues in the CDR3. Trimming removed 5 bases at V and 0 bases at J, with 9 bases between. CDR1 SNHLY and CDR2 FYNNEI come from the germline V gene. The CDR3 sequence is CASSRGASTDTQYF. CDR3 bases: TGTGCCAGCAGTCGCGGAGCTAGCACAGATACGCAGTATTTT.

The chain employs TRBV11-3 and TRBJ2-1; 7 bases align to TRBD2. The CDR3 is 15 residues long. Germline V gene lookup returns CDR1 SGHNT and CDR2 YENEEA. V gave up 6 bases and J gave up 7 bases; unmatched junction bases: 12. The CDR3 is CASSSGTTLRNEQFF. The CDR3 region has the DNA TGTGCCAGCAGTTCCGGGACTACCCTAAGGAATGAGCAGTTCTTC.

The genes are TRBV9 and TRBJ2-7, with 9 bases lining up with TRBD1. Germline-derived CDR1 and CDR2 are SGDLS and YYNGEE. The CDR3 spans 15 residues. V lost 3 bases and J lost 3; bases outside the gene matches: 7. The CDR3 DNA is TGTGCCAGCAGCGCGACAGGGGGAGGTTACTACGAGCAGTACTTC. This sequence encodes CASSATGGGYYEQYF.

This chain uses TRBV19 with TRBJ1-5, with TRBD1 identical over 12 bases. The CDR3 consists of 16 residues. Germline V CDR1 and CDR2: LNHDA, SQIVND (reference sequence). V lost 5 bases and J lost 6; bases outside the gene matches: 8. In DNA, the CDR3 is TGTGCCAGTAGTCCGCTGGGGACAGGGGGCGGTCAGCCCCAGCATTTT. Translated, it gives CASSPLGTGGGQPQHF. The complete variable domain, with remaining parts taken from reference TRBV19 and TRBJ1-5, reads DGGITQSPKYLFRKEGQNVTLSCEQNLNHDAMYWYRQDPGQGLRLIYYSQIVNDFQKGDIAEGYSVSREKKESFPLTVTSAQKNPTAFYLCASSPLGTGGGQPQHFGDGTRLSIL.

V is TRBV11-2 and J is TRBJ2-3, with TRBD2 matching over 8 bases. CDR3 length: 17 residues. V was clipped by 5 bases and J by 0 bases; unmatched bases: 10. Germline V gives CDR1 SGHAT, CDR2 FQNNGV. The CDR3 sequence is CASSPATSVSSTDTQYF. The DNA for the CDR3 is TGTGCCAGCAGCCCCGCGACTAGCGTTTCTAGCACAGATACGCAGTATTTT.

The gene calls are TRBV11-3 and TRBJ2-7; possible D gene TRBD2, 5 bases. V was clipped by 3 bases and J by 2 bases, with 11 bases between them. Germline V gene lookup returns CDR1 SGHNT and CDR2 YENEEA. The length of the CDR3 is 14 residues. This CDR3 reads CASSFGLRPYEQYF. DNA for the CDR3: TGTGCCAGCAGCTTTGGACTCCGGCCCTACGAGCAGTACTTC.

This chain uses TRBV29-1 with TRBJ2-7; no reliable D call. Looked up from germline, CDR1 is SQVTM and CDR2 is ANQGSEA. V dropped 4 bases and J dropped 2 bases, with 9 bases sitting between them. CDR3 size: 12 residues. The CDR3 bases are TGCAGCGTTGTTACGGGTACCTACGAGCAGTACTTC. This sequence encodes CSVVTGTYEQYF.

The V and J genes are TRBV27 and TRBJ1-2; 10 nucleotides agree with TRBD1. With V trimmed by 2 bases and J by 7 bases, 4 bases remained unmatched. The CDR3 has 14 residues. Germline V gene data show CDR1 as MNHEY and CDR2 as SMNVEV (reference sequence). The CDR3 DNA is TGTGCCAGCAGTTTAGACAGGGGGCTGGGTGGCTACACCTTC. It is translated as CASSLDRGLGGYTF.

The rearrangement links TRBV11-2 to TRBJ2-1, with 9 bases fitting TRBD2. This CDR3 is 15 amino acids long. Per germline, CDR1 SGHAT and CDR2 FQNNGV. The J segment lost 3 bases and the V segment lost 5 bases, leaving 5 bases of the junction unmatched. CDR3 loop: CASSLPSGVYNEQFF. CDR3 DNA sequence: TGTGCCAGCAGCCTTCCTAGCGGGGTCTACAATGAGCAGTTCTTC.

CDR3 region: CASSGSGKGDTQYF. CDR3 coding DNA: TGCGCCAGCAGCGGTAGCGGGAAGGGTGATACGCAGTATTTT. The V and J genes are TRBV5-1 and TRBJ2-3, with 8 bases fitting TRBD2. After removal of 4 bases from V and 6 bases from J, the junction contained 7 bases not matched to a gene. CDR1 and CDR2 (germline): SGHRS, YFSETQ. The CDR3 sequence is 14 residues long. Supplemented by reference TRBV5-1 and TRBJ2-3, the full variable domain reads KAGVTQTPRYLIKTRGQQVTLSCSPISGHRSVSWYQQTPGQGLQFLFEYFSETQRNKGNFPGRFSGRQFSNSRSEMNVSTLELGDSALYLCASSGSGKGDTQYFGPGTRLTVL.

The chain employs TRBV4-2 and TRBJ2-3; D remains unclear. In germline, CDR1 is LGHNA, CDR2 YNFKEQ. The length of the CDR3 is 13 residues. V was cut by 0 bases and J by 4 bases, with 5 bases left in between. The CDR3 DNA reads as TGTGCCAGCAGCCAAGAGGCGGCAGATACGCAGTATTTT. This sequence encodes CASSQEAADTQYF.

This rearrangement joins TRBV5-4 to TRBJ2-5, with D tentatively TRBD2 (6 bases). This CDR3 contains 15 residues. V dropped 4 bases and J dropped 5 bases, with 18 bases sitting between them. Germline CDR1 reads SGHNT; CDR2 reads YYREEE (reference sequence). CDR3 residues: CASSRGGLRGETQYF. DNA of the CDR3: TGTGCCAGCAGCCGTGGTGGGCTACGGGGGGAGACCCAGTACTTC.

The V and J genes are TRBV7-2 and TRBJ2-1; 9 nucleotides agree with TRBD2. This CDR3 comprises 15 residues. V lost 7 bases, J lost 8 bases, and 12 bases stayed unmatched. The germline V gene encodes CDR1 SGHTA and CDR2 FQGNSA. The CDR3 is CASTLGIAGAHEQFF. The CDR3, as DNA: TGTGCCAGCACCCTTGGGATAGCGGGAGCACATGAGCAGTTCTTC.